This T cell receptor (beta chain) comes out of a study of T cell changes during pregnancy in multiple sclerosis. CDR1 SEHNR and CDR2 FQNEAQ come from the germline V gene (reference sequence). There are 16 residues in the CDR3. The V and J ends lost 5 bases and 0 bases respectively, with 17 bases between them. Here immunoSEQ multiplex PCR was the method, and the copy in TCRdb shows in-frame clones only, minus some. The sample holds tens of thousands of clones, about 90% seen once. The sequence was collected from a female donor in good health, enrolled as a control in a pregnancy study. The sequencing used peripheral blood, collected in the second trimester of pregnancy. V gene TRBV7-9 combines with J gene TRBJ2-7, with unresolved D. The CDR3 reads CASSTTPLRSSYEQYF. DNA for the CDR3: TGTGCCAGCAGCACCACCCCTCTAAGGAGCTCCTACGAGCAGTACTTC.